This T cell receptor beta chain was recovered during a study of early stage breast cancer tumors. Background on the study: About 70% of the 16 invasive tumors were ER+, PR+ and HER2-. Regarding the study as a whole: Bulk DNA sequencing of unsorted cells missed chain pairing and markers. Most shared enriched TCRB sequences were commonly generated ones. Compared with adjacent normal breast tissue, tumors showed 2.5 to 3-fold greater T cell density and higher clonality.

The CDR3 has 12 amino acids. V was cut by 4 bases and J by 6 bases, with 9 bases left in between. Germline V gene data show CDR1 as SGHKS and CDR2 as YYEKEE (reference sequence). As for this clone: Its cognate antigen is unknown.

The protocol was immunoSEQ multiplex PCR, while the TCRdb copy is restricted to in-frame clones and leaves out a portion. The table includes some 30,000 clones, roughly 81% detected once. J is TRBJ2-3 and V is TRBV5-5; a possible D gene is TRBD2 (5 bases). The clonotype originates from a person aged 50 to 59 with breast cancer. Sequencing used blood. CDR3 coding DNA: TGTGCCAGCAGCCTCGGGGATGATACGCAGTATTTT. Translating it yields CASSLGDDTQYF.